Below are 10 T cell receptor beta chains sequenced from a single sample in a study of blood T cell repertoires in COVID-19. Produced via immunoSEQ multiplex PCR; TCRdb's table is partial and in-frame only. The top ten clones hold about 6.9% of a sample with some 270,000 clones, around 83% of them seen once. The source material was PBMCs or T cells enriched from blood (not recorded which). These receptors came from a woman aged 45-65 years who had been exposed to COVID-19.

This chain links TRBV7-2 with TRBJ2-3; 8 bases fit TRBD1. This CDR3 is 15 amino acids long. Germline trimming cut 5 bases from V and 0 bases from J; bases unmatched to any gene: 4. Germline CDR1 is SGHTA and CDR2 is FQGNSA. In DNA, the CDR3 is TGTGCCAGCAGCCCAGGACAGGGAAGCACAGATACGCAGTATTTT. Protein sequence: CASSPGQGSTDTQYF.

The CDR3 region is CASRIGQGSGNTIYF. CDR3 DNA: TGTGCCAGCCGAATTGGACAGGGCTCTGGAAACACCATATATTTT. The rearrangement uses TRBV2 and TRBJ1-3; 8 nucleotides line up with TRBD1. J was trimmed by 0 bases and V by 8 bases; bases with no gene match: 6. Germline V gene sequence: CDR1 SNHLY, CDR2 FYNNEI. The CDR3 consists of 15 residues.

This chain joins TRBV5-5 and TRBJ2-5; 9 positions match TRBD1. The J segment lost 0 bases and the V segment lost 0 bases, leaving 12 bases of the junction unmatched. Germline CDR1 reads SGHKS; CDR2 reads YYEKEE (reference sequence). The length of the CDR3 is 19 residues. CDR3 in amino acids: CASSLGPGQGVRYQETQYF. CDR3 DNA sequence: TGTGCCAGCAGCTTGGGGCCGGGACAGGGAGTTCGTTACCAAGAGACCCAGTACTTC.

The chain is built from TRBV29-1 and TRBJ1-6; 11 bases align to TRBD1. The CDR3 covers 12 residues. Germline V gene lookup returns CDR1 SQVTM and CDR2 ANQGSEA. Trimming cost V 7 bases and J 8 bases; bases outside gene matches: 1. The CDR3: CSAGQGDSPLHF. The DNA of the CDR3 is TGCAGCGCGGGACAGGGGGATTCACCCCTCCACTTT.

The rearrangement joins TRBV9 to TRBJ2-1; D is possibly TRBD1 (6 bases). The CDR3 contains 14 residues. Trimming took off 0 bases at V and 8 bases at J, with 12 bases between the two ends. Germline V gene sequence: CDR1 SGDLS, CDR2 YYNGEE. CDR3 protein: CASSVVTSGDEQFF. DNA for the CDR3: TGTGCCAGCAGCGTAGTCACCTCAGGGGATGAGCAGTTCTTC. Drawing the rest from reference TRBV9 and TRBJ2-1, the complete variable domain is DSGVTQTPKHLITATGQRVTLRCSPRSGDLSVYWYQQSLDQGLQFLIQYYNGEERAKGNILERFSAQQFPDLHSELNLSSLELGDSALYFCASSVVTSGDEQFFGPGTRLTVL.

This clone was picked up one time. The chain carries TRBV7-9 and TRBJ1-3; D remains ambiguous. Per germline, CDR1 SEHNR and CDR2 FQNEAQ (reference sequence). V lost 5 bases, J lost 0 bases, and 8 bases lay in between. The CDR3 length is 14 residues. For the CDR3, the DNA is TGTGCCAGCAGCCGACTGAACTCTGGAAACACCATATATTTT. It encodes CASSRLNSGNTIYF.

This chain uses TRBV5-1 with TRBJ1-4; D remains unclear. Deletions cut 8 bases from V and 4 bases from J, with 12 bases between. This CDR3 region has 13 residues. From germline, CDR1 is SGHRS and CDR2 YFSETQ. The CDR3 DNA reads TGCGCCAGTTCCACAGAGCTTAATGAAAAACTGTTTTTT. Translation: CASSTELNEKLFF.

The CDR3 DNA is TGCGCCAGCAGCCCACGGACTAGCGGTACGCAGTATTTT. Amino acid sequence: CASSPRTSGTQYF. V usage is TRBV5-1 and J usage is TRBJ2-3; 10 bases map to TRBD2. Looked up from germline, CDR1 is SGHRS and CDR2 is YFSETQ. V lost 4 bases, J lost 8 bases, and 4 bases stayed unmatched. The CDR3 is 13 residues long.

This chain connects TRBV7-3 to TRBJ2-5; 13 positions agree with TRBD2. V trimming: 5 bases; J trimming: 3 bases; junction bases outside the gene matches: 6. This CDR3 region has 16 residues. Germline assignment: CDR1 SGHTA and CDR2 FQGTGA. CDR3 nucleotide sequence: TGTGCCAGCAGCGTAGGGGGACTAGCGGGGAAAGAGACCCAGTACTTC. This gives the protein CASSVGGLAGKETQYF.

V gene TRBV18 combines with J gene TRBJ1-1, with D perhaps TRBD1 (6 bases). This CDR3 contains 14 residues. V lost 4 bases and J lost 7, with 16 bases in between. Germline V gives CDR1 KGHSH, CDR2 LQKENI. As DNA, the CDR3 is TGTGCCAGCTCACTTACGACAGGACATCGTGAAGCTTTCTTT. It yields the protein CASSLTTGHREAFF.